Sequencing of this TCR beta chain was carried out in a study of cytomegalovirus exposure and HLA in healthy donors. The CDR3 extends over 12 amino acids. V lost 11 bases and J lost 1, with 12 bases in between. Germline CDR1 and CDR2: MNHNS and SASEGT. 13 Jbeta primers and 60 Vbeta primers were used for the PCR. Sequenced by immunoSEQ multiplex PCR; TCRdb stores in-frame clones only, minus some. The data show 140,000 or so clones, with around 73% seen just once and roughly 2.9% held by the top ten. Sequencing was done on a sample of PBMCs. The chain combines TRBV6-1 with TRBJ2-7; tentatively, D is TRBD1 (6 bases). This receptor was identified in a female donor in good health and CMV-seronegative. CDR3 residues: CACTGLSYEQYF. The DNA for the CDR3 is TGTGCCTGCACAGGGTTGTCCTACGAGCAGTACTTC.